One sample yielded the 6 T cell receptor beta chains listed below, sequenced in a study of radiotherapy plus CTLA-4 blockade in lung cancer (dated by TCRdb to 2016 to 2018). Receptor libraries were prepared by the immunoSEQ multiplex PCR assay. This is the immuneACCESS table as TCRdb keeps it, with only in-frame sequences that have V and J called. A part of the clones is gone; compared with another copy, unresolved V genes explain less than half, and the rest is unexplained. For this sample the table gives about 64,000 clones, of which 72% were detected only once. The ten biggest clones cover roughly 8% of the sample. The sequences come from peripheral blood, collected from a patient treated with radiotherapy plus ipilimumab. These receptors all come from a human donor with non-small cell lung cancer whose response to radiotherapy plus ipilimumab could not be evaluated.

The chain joins TRBV19 to TRBJ1-1; 8 positions agree with TRBD1. The CDR3 spans 16 residues. Trimming at V came to 2 bases and at J to 4 bases, leaving 9 bases not matched to a gene. Germline lookup yields CDR1 LNHDA and CDR2 SQIVND (reference sequence). The CDR3 region has the DNA TGTGCCAGTAGTATACCCTTGGACAGGGAGCCCACTGAAGCTTTCTTT. Residues: CASSIPLDREPTEAFF.

V and J are TRBV4-1 and TRBJ1-2, with 10 bases aligning to TRBD1. V shed 0 bases, J shed 1 base, and the junction held 2 bases outside the gene matches. Germline lookup yields CDR1 MGHRA and CDR2 YSYEKL. The CDR3 is 16 amino acids. CDR3 sequence: CASSQDRDRGNYGYTF. The CDR3 bases are TGCGCCAGCAGCCAAGATAGGGACAGGGGTAACTATGGCTACACCTTC.

The chain has TRBV5-1 and TRBJ1-2, with a tentative D call TRBD1 (6 bases). Germline CDR1 SGHRS, CDR2 YFSETQ. There are 15 residues in the CDR3. V lost 0 bases and J 2 bases, leaving 11 bases between the germline ends. CDR3 nucleotide sequence: TGCGCCAGCAGCTTGGGAGGGGGAGAGAACTATGGCTACACCTTC. It specifies CASSLGGGENYGYTF.

This clone was counted only a few times. This chain connects TRBV7-8 to TRBJ1-1, with TRBD1 identical over 8 bases. The CDR3 has 15 residues. Germline V lookup: CDR1 SGHVS, CDR2 FQNEAQ. V lost 5 bases to trimming and J lost 5 bases; unmatched junction nucleotides: 10. The CDR3 loop is CASSAGQGGSTEAFF. Written as DNA, the CDR3 is TGTGCCAGCAGCGCAGGACAGGGTGGTTCGACTGAAGCTTTCTTT.

The chain couples TRBV4-1 to TRBJ1-5; no clear D. Trimming cost V 0 bases and J 6 bases, with 12 bases left between them. The CDR3 contains 15 residues. Germline CDR1 reads MGHRA; CDR2 reads YSYEKL. The CDR3 bases are TGCGCCAGCAGCCAAGACGGCGGCGCGAGTCAGCCCCAGCATTTT. It is translated as CASSQDGGASQPQHF.

The chain combines TRBV6-5 with TRBJ2-2; weak D call: TRBD1 (6 bases). Germline CDR1 is MNHEY and CDR2 is SVGAGI. The CDR3 length is 13 residues. V lost 5 bases and J 5 bases, leaving 9 bases between the germline ends. The CDR3 spells CASSRGGTGELFF. In DNA form, the CDR3 reads TGTGCCAGCAGTCGAGGGGGAACCGGGGAGCTGTTTTTT.